This TCR beta chain emerged from a study of a mutant IDH1 vaccine in newly diagnosed glioma. Generated by immunoSEQ multiplex PCR, the TCRdb table keeps only in-frame clones and is missing some. Of under 13,000 clones listed, approximately 88% were seen once; the top ten hold 5.2%. Time point defined: week 23, last vaccination. The study gave 300 ug of mutant IDH1 20-mer peptide per vaccine dose, with topical imiquimod. Only a few counts were recorded for this clone. The antigen is unknown. Germline V gene data show CDR1 as SEHNR and CDR2 as FQNEAQ (reference sequence). Trimming left V 4 bases short and J 1 base short, with 4 bases between. This CDR3 is built from 12 residues.

The specimen comprised PBMCs, sampled from a glioma patient whose treatment included an IDH1 peptide vaccine. This clonotype originated in a woman aged 35 to 49 with glioma. Some clones in this sample may be carry-over from other donors' samples. The chain has TRBV7-9 and TRBJ1-1; no reliable D call. The CDR3 DNA reads as TGTGCCAGCAGCTACGGGAACACTGAAGCTTTCTTT. It specifies CASSYGNTEAFF.